The source of this T cell receptor (beta chain) is a study of read filtering for tumor transcriptome and immune sequencing. In the study overall: Transcriptome libraries were built from DNase-treated RNA. IR-seq gave about 3.5 to 10.27 million TCR reads per sample; RNA-seq gave roughly 80 to 1273.

Losses at the gene ends were 7 bases for V and 5 bases for J; bases not matched to a gene: 15. CDR1 and CDR2 (germline): SQVTM, ANQGSEA. This CDR3 is built from 15 residues. This clonotype was counted once. Its antigen is not identified. A much larger clone differs by one base, so this may be a read error. The library was built from 400 to 500 ng RNA with molecular barcoded adaptors for alpha/delta and beta/gamma chains. Using its own MiXCR run on the reads, TCRdb lists one record per CDR3 protein. The table shows more than 100,000 distinct CDR3 sequences, with 10% to 15% occurring only once. Sampling of bone marrow took place during active disease in every patient. Study-wide points: The sorted CD138-negative fraction was a mixed bone marrow immune population, not purified T cells.

This receptor was identified in a donor at least 40 years old with multiple myeloma. Specimen: a population of CD138-negative cells sorted from bone marrow. The rearrangement links TRBV29-1 to TRBJ2-5, with 8 bases fitting TRBD1. The CDR3 nucleotides are TGCAGCGCCCTACCCCAGGGGGCAAGGGGGGAGACCCAGTACTTC. Encoded protein: CSALPQGARGETQYF.